The rows below give T cell receptor beta chains drawn from one sample of a study of radiation and T cells in renal cell carcinoma. The assay was immunoSEQ multiplex PCR, and TCRdb's table has in-frame clones only and misses some. The sample has roughly 90,000 clones; around four fifths are singletons. Sample: blood, taken from a patient whose treatment included radiotherapy and nephrectomy. The receptors were sampled from a man in his fifties with renal cell carcinoma. CDR3s include the opening cysteine and the closing phenylalanine or tryptophan. D genes are given only for firm matches. Clone size, where shown, is once, few, many, or a class for clones that have expanded.

TRBJ2-7	TRBD1	.	TRBV7-6	TGTGCCAGCAGCCCCCCGGGACAGGGGAACTACGAGCAGTACTTC	CASSPPGQGNYEQYF
TRBJ2-3	.	.	TRBV10-3	TGTGCCATCAGGGGGACTCCCCGGGGAGATACGCAGTATTTT	CAIRGTPRGDTQYF
TRBJ2-7	TRBD2	.	TRBV30	TGTGCCTGGAGTCCACTAGCGGGGGCCACCTACGAGCAGTACTTC	CAWSPLAGATYEQYF
TRBJ2-2	TRBD1	.	TRBV5-1	TGCGCCAGCAGCACGGGACAGGGTAACACCGGGGAGCTGTTTTTT	CASSTGQGNTGELFF
TRBJ2-1	TRBD2	.	TRBV9	TGTGCCAGCAGCTTACAGGGACTAGCGGGAGTCGTTGAGCAGTTCTTC	CASSLQGLAGVVEQFF
TRBJ2-5	.	.	TRBV11-1	TGTGCCAGCAGCTTTGGTGGGCAAGAGACCCAGTACTTC	CASSFGGQETQYF
TRBJ1-1	.	.	TRBV28	TGTGCCAGCAGTTTTTACGGGGTGAACACTGAAGCTTTCTTT	CASSFYGVNTEAFF
TRBJ2-7	.	once	TRBV7-2	TGTGCCAGCAAAGGGGACTGGAGCTCCTACGAGCAGTACTTC	CASKGDWSSYEQYF
TRBJ2-2	TRBD1	few	TRBV27	TGTGCCAGCAGTTCCGGGACAGGGGGTTTCGGCACCGGGGAGCTGTTTTTT	CASSSGTGGFGTGELFF
TRBJ2-7	.	.	TRBV7-6	TGTGCCAGCAGCTTAGCAGCTAGTGCCTACGAGCAGTACTTC	CASSLAASAYEQYF
TRBJ2-2	.	once	TRBV7-9	TGTGCCAGCAGCACCGCCCGGATGTACACCGGGGAGCTGTTTTTT	CASSTARMYTGELFF
TRBJ2-5	TRBD2	.	TRBV6-1	TGTGCCAGCAGTGACGGCGGGGGAAGGCAAGAGACCCAGTACTTC	CASSDGGGRQETQYF
TRBJ1-6	.	.	TRBV6-1	TGTGCCAGCAGTGCCGCCGGAGAGAGCTCCTATAATTCACCCCTCCACTTT	CASSAAGESSYNSPLHF
TRBJ2-3	.	.	TRBV7-7	TGTGCTAGCAGCTCCCACTACACAGATACGCAGTATTTT	CASSSHYTDTQYF
TRBJ1-2	.	.	TRBV4-2	TGTGCCAGCAGCCAAGATGGTAACTATGGCTACACCTTC	CASSQDGNYGYTF
TRBJ2-3	.	.	TRBV5-1	TGCGCCAGCAGCTTTTTGCGGGACGCCCCAGATACGCAGTATTTT	CASSFLRDAPDTQYF
TRBJ2-4	.	.	TRBV7-9	TGTGCCAGCAGCCAACCTCGAAATAGATCCGTGGACATTCAGTACTTC	CASSQPRNRSVDIQYF
TRBJ2-7	TRBD2	few	TRBV11-2	TGTGCCAGCAGCCCGACTAGCGGCCCCTACGAGCAGTACTTC	CASSPTSGPYEQYF
TRBJ1-1	.	.	TRBV4-3	TGCGCCAGCAGCCAAACAGGAACAGATTTGAACACTGAAGCTTTCTTT	CASSQTGTDLNTEAFF
TRBJ1-1	.	.	TRBV6-5	TGTGCCAGCAGGGTAGGACTGTCGAACACTGAAGCTTTCTTT	CASRVGLSNTEAFF
TRBJ1-1	.	.	TRBV5-6	TGTGCCAGCAGCCCCAGTGTAGTATTGAACACTGAAGCTTTCTTT	CASSPSVVLNTEAFF
TRBJ2-3	TRBD2	.	TRBV4-2	TGTGCCAGCAGCCAAGGCCTCCAAAATCTAGCGGGAGGGCTCGGGGATACGCAGTATTTT	CASSQGLQNLAGGLGDTQYF
TRBJ1-1	.	.	TRBV6-1	TGTGCCAGCACCCGGAGTGCCATGGGAACAACTGAAGCTTTCTTT	CASTRSAMGTTEAFF
TRBJ2-3	TRBD2	.	TRBV10-3	TGTGCCATCAGTGGGGGGGGATCAGATACGCAGTATTTT	CAISGGGSDTQYF
TRBJ2-7	.	few	TRBV7-8	TGTGCCAGCAGCCCTTATTCGGGGGCGAGGGTACGATACGAGCAGTACTTC	CASSPYSGARVRYEQYF
TRBJ2-7	.	.	TRBV6-5	TGTGCCAGCAGTTACCGAGACGGAACCTACGAGCAGTACTTC	CASSYRDGTYEQYF
TRBJ1-5	.	.	TRBV19	TGTGCCAGTAGGGCCCAGGGGTATAGCAATCAGCCCCAGCATTTT	CASRAQGYSNQPQHF
TRBJ2-7	TRBD1	.	TRBV25-1	TGTGCCAGCACAGGGGGCCCCTACGAGCAGTACTTC	CASTGGPYEQYF
TRBJ1-5	.	.	TRBV6-1	TGTGCCAGCAGTGAAGCACCCCTCGTAAACCCGGCGTCCCAGCATTTT	CASSEAPLVNPASQHF
TRBJ2-1	TRBD2	.	TRBV9	TGTGCCAGCAGCCCGCGGGGGGGCTCGGGTGAGCAGTTCTTC	CASSPRGGSGEQFF
TRBJ2-1	TRBD2	.	TRBV19	TGTGCCAGTAGTCGTTCGACTAGCCGGTACAATGAGCAGTTCTTC	CASSRSTSRYNEQFF
TRBJ2-5	.	.	TRBV7-6	TGTGCCAGCACCGCTAACGAAGGAGATTGGGAGACCCAGTACTTC	CASTANEGDWETQYF
TRBJ2-2	.	.	TRBV19	TGTGCCAGTAGTATATACTTTGGGCAGGCAACCGGGGAGCTGTTTTTT	CASSIYFGQATGELFF
TRBJ2-5	.	once	TRBV5-4	TGTGCCAGCAGGTACGGGACGGAACAAGAGACCCAGTACTTC	CASRYGTEQETQYF
TRBJ2-1	TRBD2	.	TRBV2	TGTGCCAGCTCTCGGATAGCGGGGTATGAGCAGTTCTTC	CASSRIAGYEQFF
TRBJ2-2	.	once	TRBV4-3	TGCGCCAGCAGCCATGAATATGGGCAACCGAACACCGGGGAGCTGTTTTTT	CASSHEYGQPNTGELFF
TRBJ1-1	TRBD1	.	TRBV2	TGTGCCAGCAATAATACAGGGGCGGGAAACACTGAAGCTTTCTTT	CASNNTGAGNTEAFF
TRBJ2-5	TRBD2	.	TRBV5-1	TGCGCCAGCAGCACGTCCCCAATAGCGGGCCAAGAGACCCAGTACTTC	CASSTSPIAGQETQYF
TRBJ1-5	TRBD1	.	TRBV30	TGTGCCTGGAGGAGGGGGGACAGGGAGAATCAGCCCCAGCATTTT	CAWRRGDRENQPQHF
TRBJ2-3	.	.	TRBV10-3	TGTGCCACGGAGTCTACTGGGGCGGGACACCTCACAGATACGCAGTATTTT	CATESTGAGHLTDTQYF
TRBJ2-7	.	once	TRBV7-8	TGTGCCAGCAGCTTCGGGCTCGGGGGCCCTTACGAGCAGTACTTC	CASSFGLGGPYEQYF
TRBJ1-6	.	.	TRBV6-1	TGTGCCAGCAGTGTCCACCACCCTGGACAGTCTAATTCACCCCTCCACTTT	CASSVHHPGQSNSPLHF
TRBJ1-2	.	.	TRBV5-4	TGTGCCAGCAGCGCTGACAATAATGGCTACACCTTC	CASSADNNGYTF
TRBJ2-7	.	.	TRBV12-5	TGTGCTAGTGGTTTGGTGCCTGGCCACGAGCAGTACTTC	CASGLVPGHEQYF
TRBJ2-7	.	.	TRBV9	TGTGCCAGCAGCGCCTTGGGGCAGACACACGAGCAGTACTTC	CASSALGQTHEQYF
TRBJ1-5	.	few	TRBV19	TGTGCCAGTAGTGGGGGGGAACAGCCCCAGCATTTT	CASSGGEQPQHF
TRBJ1-1	.	.	TRBV7-9	TGTGCCAGCAGCTTCCTTCAAACAGGGAGGGTCAACACTGAAGCTTTCTTT	CASSFLQTGRVNTEAFF
TRBJ2-4	.	.	TRBV5-1	TGCGCCAGCAGCTTGGTGCCCCCGGCAGTGGCCAAAAACATTCAGTACTTC	CASSLVPPAVAKNIQYF